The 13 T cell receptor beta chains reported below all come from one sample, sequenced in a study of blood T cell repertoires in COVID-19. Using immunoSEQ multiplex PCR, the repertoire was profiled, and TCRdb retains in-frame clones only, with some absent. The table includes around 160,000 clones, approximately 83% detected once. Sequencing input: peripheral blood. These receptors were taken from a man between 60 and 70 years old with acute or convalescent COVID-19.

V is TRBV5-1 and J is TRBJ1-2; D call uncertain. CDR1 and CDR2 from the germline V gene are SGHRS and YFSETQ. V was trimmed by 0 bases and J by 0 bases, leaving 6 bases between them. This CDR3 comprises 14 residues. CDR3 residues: CASSLVTANYGYTF. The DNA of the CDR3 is TGCGCCAGCAGCTTGGTAACGGCTAACTATGGCTACACCTTC.

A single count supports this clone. CDR3 coding DNA: TGTGCCTGGAGTCCCGGGGGTAGCGATGAAAAACTGTTTTTT. This encodes CAWSPGGSDEKLFF. The chain carries TRBV30 and TRBJ1-4; D may be TRBD1 (5 bases). Germline V gives CDR1 GTSNPN, CDR2 SVGIG (reference sequence). This CDR3 spans 14 amino acids. V shed 2 bases and J shed 6 bases, with 13 bases lying between them.

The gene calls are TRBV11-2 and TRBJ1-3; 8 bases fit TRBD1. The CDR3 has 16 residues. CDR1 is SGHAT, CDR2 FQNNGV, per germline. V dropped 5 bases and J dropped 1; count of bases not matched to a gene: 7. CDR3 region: CASSRQQGVSGNTIYF. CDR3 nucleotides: TGTGCCAGCAGCCGACAACAGGGGGTGTCTGGAAACACCATATATTTT. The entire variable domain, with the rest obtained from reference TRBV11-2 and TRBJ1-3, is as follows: EAGVAQSPRYKIIEKRQSVAFWCNPISGHATLYWYQQILGQGPKLLIQFQNNGVVDDSQLPKDRFSAERLKGVDSTLKIQPAKLEDSAVYLCASSRQQGVSGNTIYFGEGSWLTVV.

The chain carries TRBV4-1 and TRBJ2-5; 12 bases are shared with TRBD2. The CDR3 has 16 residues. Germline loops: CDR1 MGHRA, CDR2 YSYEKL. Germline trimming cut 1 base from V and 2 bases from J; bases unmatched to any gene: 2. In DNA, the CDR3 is TGCGCCAGCAGCCAAGCTAGCGGGAGGGGACAAGAGACCCAGTACTTC. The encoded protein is CASSQASGRGQETQYF.

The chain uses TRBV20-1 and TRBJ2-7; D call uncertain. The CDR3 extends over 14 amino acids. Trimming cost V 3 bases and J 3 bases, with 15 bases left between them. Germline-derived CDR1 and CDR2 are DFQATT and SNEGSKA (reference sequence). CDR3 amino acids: CSASHSVGHYEQYF. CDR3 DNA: TGCAGTGCTAGTCATTCAGTTGGTCACTACGAGCAGTACTTC.

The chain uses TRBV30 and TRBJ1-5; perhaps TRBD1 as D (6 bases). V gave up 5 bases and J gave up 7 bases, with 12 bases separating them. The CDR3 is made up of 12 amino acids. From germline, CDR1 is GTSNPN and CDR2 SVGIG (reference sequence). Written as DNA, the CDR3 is TGTGCCTGGGCTATTGGGGGCCAGCCCCAGCATTTT. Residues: CAWAIGGQPQHF.

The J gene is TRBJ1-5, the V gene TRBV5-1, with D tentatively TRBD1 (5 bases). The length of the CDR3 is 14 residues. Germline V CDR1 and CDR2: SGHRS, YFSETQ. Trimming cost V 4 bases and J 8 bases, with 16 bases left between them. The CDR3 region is CASSPTGGTEPQHF. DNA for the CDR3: TGCGCCAGCAGCCCAACGGGGGGAACGGAGCCCCAGCATTTT. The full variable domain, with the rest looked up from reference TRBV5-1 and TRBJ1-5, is KAGVTQTPRYLIKTRGQQVTLSCSPISGHRSVSWYQQTPGQGLQFLFEYFSETQRNKGNFPGRFSGRQFSNSRSEMNVSTLELGDSALYLCASSPTGGTEPQHFGDGTRLSIL.

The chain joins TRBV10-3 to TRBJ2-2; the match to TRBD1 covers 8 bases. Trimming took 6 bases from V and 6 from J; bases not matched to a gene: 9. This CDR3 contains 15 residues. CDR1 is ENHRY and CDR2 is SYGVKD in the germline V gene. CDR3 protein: CAISARGQGSGELFF. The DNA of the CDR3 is TGTGCCATCAGCGCGCGAGGACAGGGATCCGGGGAGCTGTTTTTT.

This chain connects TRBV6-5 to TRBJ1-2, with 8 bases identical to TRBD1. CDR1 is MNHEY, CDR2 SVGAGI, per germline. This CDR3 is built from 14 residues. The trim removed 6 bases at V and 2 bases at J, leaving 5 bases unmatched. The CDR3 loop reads CASSPQGDNYGYTF. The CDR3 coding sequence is TGTGCCAGCAGCCCACAGGGGGACAACTATGGCTACACCTTC.

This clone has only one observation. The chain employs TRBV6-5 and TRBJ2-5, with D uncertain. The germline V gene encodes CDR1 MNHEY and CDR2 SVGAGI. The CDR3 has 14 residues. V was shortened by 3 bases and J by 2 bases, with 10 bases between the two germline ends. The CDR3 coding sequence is TGTGCCAGCAGTTATTCCGCAGAACAAGAGACCCAGTACTTC. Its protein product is CASSYSAEQETQYF.

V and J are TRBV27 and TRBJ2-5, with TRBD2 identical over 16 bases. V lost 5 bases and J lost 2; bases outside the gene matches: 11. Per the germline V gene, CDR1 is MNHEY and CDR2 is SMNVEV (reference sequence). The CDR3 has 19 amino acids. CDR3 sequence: CASSPGTSGRVTGQETQYF. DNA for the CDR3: TGTGCCAGCAGTCCAGGGACTAGCGGGAGGGTGACGGGTCAAGAGACCCAGTACTTC.

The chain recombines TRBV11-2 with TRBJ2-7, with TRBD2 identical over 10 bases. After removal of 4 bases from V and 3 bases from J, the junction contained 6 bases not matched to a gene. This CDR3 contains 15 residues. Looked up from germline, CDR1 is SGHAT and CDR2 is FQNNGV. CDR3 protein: CASSSLAGPYYEQYF. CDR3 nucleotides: TGTGCCAGCAGCTCACTAGCGGGACCATACTACGAGCAGTACTTC.

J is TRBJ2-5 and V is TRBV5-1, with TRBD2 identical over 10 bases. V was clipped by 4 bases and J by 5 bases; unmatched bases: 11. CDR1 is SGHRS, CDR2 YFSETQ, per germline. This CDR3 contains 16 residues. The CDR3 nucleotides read TGCGCCAGCAGCGGCGTTCTAGCGGGAGTCGCGGAGACCCAGTACTTC. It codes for CASSGVLAGVAETQYF.